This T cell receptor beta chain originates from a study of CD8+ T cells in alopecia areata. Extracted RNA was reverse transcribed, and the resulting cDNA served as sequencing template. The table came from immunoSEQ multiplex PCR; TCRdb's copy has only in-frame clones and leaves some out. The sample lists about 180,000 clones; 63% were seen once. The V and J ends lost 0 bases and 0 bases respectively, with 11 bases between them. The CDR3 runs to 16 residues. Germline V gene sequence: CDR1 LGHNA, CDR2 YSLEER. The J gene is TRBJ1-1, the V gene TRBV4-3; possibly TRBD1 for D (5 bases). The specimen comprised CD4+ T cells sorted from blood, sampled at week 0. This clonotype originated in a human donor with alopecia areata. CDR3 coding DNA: TGCGCCAGCAGCCAAGACACCGGGACCATGAACACTGAAGCTTTCTTT. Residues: CASSQDTGTMNTEAFF.